This TCR beta chain was identified during a study of T cells in Graves' hyperthyroidism and ophthalmopathy. This CDR3 has 12 amino acids. Germline loops: CDR1 SGDLS, CDR2 YYNGEE. V shed 4 bases and J shed 6 bases, with 9 bases lying between them. Amplification targeted TCR beta CDR3 regions from RNA transcripts. The TCR CDR3 was amplified in a first-round RT-PCR using the HTBI primer set. TCRdb processed the multiplex PCR reads anew with MiXCR; each CDR3 protein has one entry. The sample includes hundreds of thousands of distinct CDR3 sequences, about two fifths of them seen just once. The study's findings and limits: Most expanded thyroid clonotypes above 0.001 recurred in blood.

The sample holds a few counts of this clonotype. What it recognizes is unknown. This TCR came from a man in his late teens or twenties with Graves' hyperthyroidism. The chain carries TRBV9 and TRBJ2-3; D call uncertain. Source material: blood. CDR3 region: CASSFQADTQYF. CDR3 DNA: TGTGCCAGCAGCTTCCAGGCCGATACGCAGTATTTT.